The rows below give T cell receptor beta chains drawn from one sample of a study of T cells after posttransplantation cyclophosphamide. The assay was immunoSEQ multiplex PCR, and TCRdb's table has in-frame clones only and misses some. The sample carries fewer than 40,000 clones, around 90% recorded once. Input material: naive CD4+ T cells sorted from PBMCs. The source is a woman aged 55-70 years in good health, CMV-negative, and a related stem cell transplant donor. Both conserved end residues are trimmed from each CDR3. Fields, in order: CDR3 protein, V gene, D gene, J gene, CDR3 length. The D gene is left open where the match is weak.

ASSLGTSGANEQF,TRBV14,TRBD2,TRBJ2-1,13
ASSLAGGRRTEAF,TRBV7-2,-,TRBJ1-1,13
ASSLSGGPPTD,TRBV7-2,TRBD2,TRBJ2-7,11
ASGPLDGAVNEQY,TRBV12-5,-,TRBJ2-7,13
SVDVMNTEAF,TRBV29-1,-,TRBJ1-1,10
ASSTTGESGYT,TRBV25-1,-,TRBJ1-2,11
ASSQSRGTDTQY,TRBV16,-,TRBJ2-3,12
ASSTDRPSTDTQY,TRBV2,-,TRBJ2-3,13
AISENQGGNQPQH,TRBV10-3,TRBD1,TRBJ1-5,13
ASSPGGSQFYEQY,TRBV28,-,TRBJ2-7,13
ASRFAGGNYGYT,TRBV28,-,TRBJ1-2,12
AISPMNTEAF,TRBV10-3,-,TRBJ1-1,10
ASSLTPDTGNQPQH,TRBV7-7,-,TRBJ1-5,14
AWSEPRLGTEAF,TRBV30,-,TRBJ1-1,12
ASSQTGTANTEAF,TRBV4-3,TRBD1,TRBJ1-1,13
ASSQEHRNTEAF,TRBV4-2,-,TRBJ1-1,12
ASSPYYEQY,TRBV6-1,-,TRBJ2-7,9
ASNDRGQPQH,TRBV7-3,TRBD1,TRBJ1-5,10
ASSFSGGAAATIY,TRBV14,TRBD1,TRBJ1-3,13
ASTLNNSPLH,TRBV2,-,TRBJ1-6,10
ASRAGQGMNTEAF,TRBV27,TRBD1,TRBJ1-1,13
ASSVGQGSGNEQF,TRBV9,TRBD1,TRBJ2-1,13
ASSQQENTEAF,TRBV11-3,-,TRBJ1-1,11
ASSLGGRSYEQY,TRBV18,TRBD1,TRBJ2-7,12
ASSSTYEQY,TRBV28,-,TRBJ2-7,9
ASSVGQISNYGYT,TRBV28,TRBD1,TRBJ1-2,13
ASSTSGTRGAEQY,TRBV6-6,-,TRBJ2-7,13
ASSQDRRSETQY,TRBV4-2,-,TRBJ2-5,12
ATSPLQGQSYGYT,TRBV27,-,TRBJ1-2,13
ASSQDLAGVYNEQF,TRBV4-2,TRBD2,TRBJ2-1,14
ASSVQGAGGEKLF,TRBV4-1,TRBD1,TRBJ1-4,13
ASSLDRSSDTQY,TRBV7-2,-,TRBJ2-3,12
ASSFRDRLYTEAF,TRBV6-5,TRBD1,TRBJ1-1,13
ASSYSDRANGYT,TRBV6-5,TRBD1,TRBJ1-2,12
ASSVESGGHTEAF,TRBV9,TRBD1,TRBJ1-1,13
ASSVVGGLAGGYT,TRBV9,-,TRBJ1-2,13
ASSRRSDSGANVLT,TRBV9,-,TRBJ2-6,14